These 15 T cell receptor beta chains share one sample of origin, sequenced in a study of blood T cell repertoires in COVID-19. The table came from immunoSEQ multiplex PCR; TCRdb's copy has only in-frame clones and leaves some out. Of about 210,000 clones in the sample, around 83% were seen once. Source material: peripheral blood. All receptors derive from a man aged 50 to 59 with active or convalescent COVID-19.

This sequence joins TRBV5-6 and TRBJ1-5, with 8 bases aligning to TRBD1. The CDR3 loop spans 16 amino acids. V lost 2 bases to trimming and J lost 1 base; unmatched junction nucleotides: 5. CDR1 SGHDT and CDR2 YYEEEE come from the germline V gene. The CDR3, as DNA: TGTGCCAGCAGCTTTTTTGGACAGGGAAGCAATCAGCCCCAGCATTTT. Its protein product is CASSFFGQGSNQPQHF.

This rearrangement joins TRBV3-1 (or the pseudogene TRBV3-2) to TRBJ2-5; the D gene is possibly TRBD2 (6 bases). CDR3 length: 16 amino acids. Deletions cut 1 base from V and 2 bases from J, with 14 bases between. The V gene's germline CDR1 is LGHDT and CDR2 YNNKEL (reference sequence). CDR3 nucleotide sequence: TGTGCCAGCAGCCAAGGGGTAGCGGCCCTTCAAGAGACCCAGTACTTC. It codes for CASSQGVAALQETQYF.

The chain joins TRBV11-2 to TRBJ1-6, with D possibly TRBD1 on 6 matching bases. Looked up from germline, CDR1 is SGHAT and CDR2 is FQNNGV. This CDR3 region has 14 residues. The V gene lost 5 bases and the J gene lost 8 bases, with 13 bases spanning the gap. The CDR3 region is CASSPRGTHSPLHF. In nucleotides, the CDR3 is TGTGCCAGCAGCCCCAGGGGTACCCATTCACCCCTCCACTTT.

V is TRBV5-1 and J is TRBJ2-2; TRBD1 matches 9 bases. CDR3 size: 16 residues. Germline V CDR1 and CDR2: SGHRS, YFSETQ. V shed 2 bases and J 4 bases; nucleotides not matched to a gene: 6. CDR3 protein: CASSFRTGEVTGELFF. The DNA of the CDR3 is TGCGCCAGCAGCTTCAGGACAGGGGAGGTCACCGGGGAGCTGTTTTTT.

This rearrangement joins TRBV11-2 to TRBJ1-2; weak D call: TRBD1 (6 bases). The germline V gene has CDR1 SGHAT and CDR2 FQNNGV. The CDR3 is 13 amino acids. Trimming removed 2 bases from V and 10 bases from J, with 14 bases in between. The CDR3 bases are TGTGCCAGCAGCTTACATAGGGGGTCCGACTACACCTTC. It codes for CASSLHRGSDYTF.

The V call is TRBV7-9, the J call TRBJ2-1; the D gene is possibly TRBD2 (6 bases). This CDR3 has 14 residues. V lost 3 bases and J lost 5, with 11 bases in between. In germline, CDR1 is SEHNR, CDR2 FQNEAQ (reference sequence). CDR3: CASSFGRENNEQFF. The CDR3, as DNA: TGTGCCAGCAGCTTCGGGCGGGAAAACAATGAGCAGTTCTTC.

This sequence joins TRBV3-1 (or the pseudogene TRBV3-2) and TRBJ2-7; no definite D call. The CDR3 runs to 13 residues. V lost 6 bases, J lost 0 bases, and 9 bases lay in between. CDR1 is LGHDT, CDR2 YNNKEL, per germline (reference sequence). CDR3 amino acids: CASSLRLSYEQYF. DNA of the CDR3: TGTGCCAGCAGTCTAAGACTCTCCTACGAGCAGTACTTC.

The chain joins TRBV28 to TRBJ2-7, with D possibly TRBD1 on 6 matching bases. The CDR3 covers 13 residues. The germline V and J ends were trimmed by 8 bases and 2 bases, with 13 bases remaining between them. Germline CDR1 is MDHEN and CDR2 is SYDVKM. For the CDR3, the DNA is TGTGCCAGCCGCCGGACAGTTCCCTACGAGCAGTACTTC. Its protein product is CASRRTVPYEQYF.

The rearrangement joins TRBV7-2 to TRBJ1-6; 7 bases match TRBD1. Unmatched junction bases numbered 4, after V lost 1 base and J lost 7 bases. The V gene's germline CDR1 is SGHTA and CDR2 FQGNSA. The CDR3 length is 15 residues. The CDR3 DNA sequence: TGTGCCAGCAGCTTAGACAGGGGCGAGAATTCACCCCTCCACTTT. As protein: CASSLDRGENSPLHF.

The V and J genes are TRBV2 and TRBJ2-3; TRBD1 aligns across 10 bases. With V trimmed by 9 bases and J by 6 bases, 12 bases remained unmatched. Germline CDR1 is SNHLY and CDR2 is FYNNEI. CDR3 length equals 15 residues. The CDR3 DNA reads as TGTGCCAGAGAGACCGGGACAGGGGATTGGGATACGCAGTATTTT. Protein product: CARETGTGDWDTQYF. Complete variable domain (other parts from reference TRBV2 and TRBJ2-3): EPEVTQTPSHQVTQMGQEVILRCVPISNHLYFYWYRQILGQKVEFLVSFYNNEISEKSEIFDDQFSVERPDGSNFTLKIRSTKLEDSAMYFCARETGTGDWDTQYFGPGTRLTVL.

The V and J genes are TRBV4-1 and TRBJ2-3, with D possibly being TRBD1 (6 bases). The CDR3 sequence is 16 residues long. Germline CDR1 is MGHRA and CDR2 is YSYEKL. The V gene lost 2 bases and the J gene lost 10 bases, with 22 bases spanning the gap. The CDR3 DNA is TGCGCCAGCAGCCAAAAAACCCCACAGGGCTCGGGATCGCAGTATTTT. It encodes CASSQKTPQGSGSQYF.

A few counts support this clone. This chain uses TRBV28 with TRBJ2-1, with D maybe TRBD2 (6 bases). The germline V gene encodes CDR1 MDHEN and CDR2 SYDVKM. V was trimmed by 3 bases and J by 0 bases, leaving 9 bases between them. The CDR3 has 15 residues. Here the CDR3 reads CASSLEGNSYNEQFF. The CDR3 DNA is TGTGCCAGCAGTTTGGAGGGGAACTCCTACAATGAGCAGTTCTTC.

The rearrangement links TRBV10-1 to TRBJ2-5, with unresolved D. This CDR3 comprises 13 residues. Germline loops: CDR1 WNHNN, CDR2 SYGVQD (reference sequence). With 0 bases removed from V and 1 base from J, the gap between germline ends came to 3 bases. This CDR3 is CASSESSQETQYF. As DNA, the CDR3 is TGCGCCAGCAGTGAGTCCTCCCAAGAGACCCAGTACTTC.

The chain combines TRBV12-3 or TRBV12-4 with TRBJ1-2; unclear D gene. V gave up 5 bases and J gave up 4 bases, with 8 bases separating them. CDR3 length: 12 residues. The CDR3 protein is CASSARSYGYTF. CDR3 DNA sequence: TGTGCCAGCAGTGCCCGCAGCTATGGCTACACCTTC.

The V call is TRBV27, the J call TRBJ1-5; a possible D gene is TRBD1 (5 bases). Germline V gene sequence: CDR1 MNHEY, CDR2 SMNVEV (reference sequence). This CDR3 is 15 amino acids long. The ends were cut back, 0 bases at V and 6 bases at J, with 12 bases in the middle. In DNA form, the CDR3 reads TGTGCCAGCAGTTTATCCGGGGGTAGTAGTCAGCCCCAGCATTTT. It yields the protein CASSLSGGSSQPQHF.